What follows are 23 T cell receptor beta chains derived from one specimen sequenced in a study of identical twins. TCRdb reanalysed the 5' RACE reads using MiXCR and keeps one entry per CDR3 protein. The table has roughly 700,000 distinct CDR3 sequences, under 9% seen once; the top ten hold about 0.98%. This same sample was also part of a study on yellow fever vaccine responses in identical twins.

Material for sequencing was PBMCs. The source is a woman in her late teens or twenties in good health.

This clonotype was found a few times. CDR3 nucleotide sequence: TGTGCCTATGACAGGGCTGGGGAAAAACTGTTTTTT. Translated, it gives CAYDRAGEKLFF. This sequence joins TRBV30 and TRBJ1-4; the match to TRBD1 covers 7 bases. This CDR3 has 12 residues. The V gene end was trimmed by 7 bases and the J gene end by 8 bases; junction bases not matched to a gene: 7. Germline V gene lookup returns CDR1 GTSNPN and CDR2 SVGIG (reference sequence).

The rearrangement links TRBV2 to TRBJ2-1, with 7 positions matching TRBD2. The CDR3 is made up of 13 amino acids. Germline V gene data show CDR1 as SNHLY and CDR2 as FYNNEI. CDR3 loop: CARGRGSYNEQFF. DNA for the CDR3: TGTGCTAGAGGGAGGGGCTCCTACAATGAGCAGTTCTTC.

The chain couples TRBV15 to TRBJ1-1; the D gene is possibly TRBD1 (6 bases). CDR3 length: 16 amino acids. Germline CDR1 and CDR2: LNHNV and YYDKDF (reference sequence). DNA of the CDR3: TGTGCGAGCGCGGGGCAGGGGTTTTCCGACGCCACTGAAGCTTTCTTT. Residues: CASAGQGFSDATEAFF.

This clonotype was observed many times. This CDR3 is CASSMTGRRTNEKLFF. CDR3 nucleotides: TGTGCCAGCAGTATGACAGGTCGGCGCACTAATGAAAAACTGTTTTTT. This sequence joins TRBV27 and TRBJ1-4, with a possible D match to TRBD1 (6 bases). This CDR3 is 16 amino acids long. Germline loops: CDR1 MNHEY, CDR2 SMNVEV (reference sequence). Deletions cut 5 bases from V and 2 bases from J, with 15 bases between.

CDR3 residues: CASSDPTSYTGELFF. The CDR3 bases are TGTGCCAGCAGTGACCCTACATCCTACACCGGGGAGCTGTTTTTT. The rearrangement joins TRBV2 to TRBJ2-2; D unclear. V was trimmed by 3 bases and J by 3 bases, leaving 11 bases between them. Germline lookup yields CDR1 SNHLY and CDR2 FYNNEI. The CDR3 is made up of 15 amino acids. The full variable domain, its missing parts supplied by reference TRBV2 and TRBJ2-2, is EPEVTQTPSHQVTQMGQEVILRCVPISNHLYFYWYRQILGQKVEFLVSFYNNEISEKSEIFDDQFSVERPDGSNFTLKIRSTKLEDSAMYFCASSDPTSYTGELFFGEGSRLTVL.

The chain joins TRBV12-3 or TRBV12-4 to TRBJ1-2; D ambiguous. Trimming left V 0 bases short and J 5 bases short, with 10 bases between. The CDR3 covers 14 residues. CDR3 nucleotides: TGTGCCAGCAGTTTAGCGCAGCCTAGGTATGGCTACACCTTC. Amino acid sequence: CASSLAQPRYGYTF.

This chain connects TRBV3-1 to TRBJ2-2; TRBD1 agrees at 8 bases. V trimming: 2 bases; J trimming: 5 bases; junction bases outside the gene matches: 7. The CDR3 runs 16 residues. Looked up from germline, CDR1 is LGHDT and CDR2 is YNNKEL (reference sequence). Here the CDR3 DNA reads TGTGCCAGCAGCCAACCTGGACAGGGTGGAACCGGGGAGCTGTTTTTT. Translation gives CASSQPGQGGTGELFF.

This clonotype was seen ten or more times. The chain employs TRBV5-1 and TRBJ2-2; 8 nucleotides align to TRBD2. Trimming cost V 4 bases and J 4 bases; bases outside gene matches: 6. Looked up from germline, CDR1 is SGHRS and CDR2 is YFSETQ. The CDR3 sequence is 15 residues long. This chain's CDR3 is CASSISGKVTGELFF. The CDR3 DNA reads TGCGCCAGCAGCATTAGCGGGAAGGTCACCGGGGAGCTGTTTTTT.

This clonotype was counted only a few times. The chain links TRBV12-3 or TRBV12-4 to TRBJ2-7; a weak D match, TRBD2 (5 bases). Trimming shortened V by 6 bases and J by 7 bases, and 10 bases separated the two germline ends. The CDR3 has 11 amino acids. CDR3 sequence (DNA): TGTGCCAGCAGCGTAACGGGAGAGCAGTACTTC. Protein sequence: CASSVTGEQYF.

This clonotype appeared a few times. The V call is TRBV7-9, the J call TRBJ2-1; TRBD2 matches at 8 bases. CDR3 length: 15 residues. Germline V gene data show CDR1 as SEHNR and CDR2 as FQNEAQ (reference sequence). The chain's CDR3 is CVSWESGRIHNEQFF. CDR3 DNA sequence: TGTGTCTCCTGGGAGAGCGGGAGAATCCACAATGAGCAGTTCTTC.

The chain recombines TRBV12-5 with TRBJ2-1; no clear D. Trimming removed 0 bases from V and 7 bases from J, with 7 bases in between. Germline values: CDR1 LGHNT, CDR2 FRNRAP. The CDR3 spans 13 residues. CDR3 sequence reads: CASGLVRLNEQFF. The CDR3 coding sequence is TGTGCTAGTGGTTTGGTACGTTTGAATGAGCAGTTCTTC. Complete variable domain (other parts from reference TRBV12-5 and TRBJ2-1): DARVTQTPRHKVTEMGQEVTMRCQPILGHNTVFWYRQTMMQGLELLAYFRNRAPLDDSGMPKDRFSAEMPDATLATLKIQPSEPRDSAVYFCASGLVRLNEQFFGPGTRLTVL.

This clonotype was detected ten times or more. The gene calls are TRBV14 and TRBJ2-1; perhaps D is TRBD1 or TRBD2 (5 bases each). The CDR3 length is 13 residues. V was trimmed by 1 base and J by 11 bases, leaving 12 bases between them. Germline V gene data show CDR1 as SGHDN and CDR2 as FVKESK. CDR3 sequence (DNA): TGTGCCAGCAGCCAAGTTCGGGGCCCGCAGCAGTTCTTC. Its protein is CASSQVRGPQQFF.

The sample holds a few counts of this clonotype. The V gene is TRBV7-9, the J gene TRBJ2-5; a possible D gene is TRBD1 (6 bases). The CDR3 contains 14 residues. Trimming cost V 5 bases and J 2 bases, with 12 bases left between them. The germline gives CDR1 SEHNR, CDR2 FQNEAQ (reference sequence). CDR3 residues: CASSLWTAQETQYF. CDR3 nucleotide sequence: TGTGCCAGCAGCCTTTGGACAGCACAAGAGACCCAGTACTTC.

This clonotype was observed a handful of times. The chain has TRBV27 and TRBJ2-1; TRBD2 agrees at 7 bases. CDR3 length: 17 residues. V shed 3 bases, J shed 0 bases, and the junction held 8 bases outside the gene matches. CDR1 and CDR2 from the germline V gene are MNHEY and SMNVEV (reference sequence). The CDR3 reads CASSLSLAESSYNEQFF. The CDR3 coding sequence is TGTGCCAGCAGTTTGTCCCTAGCGGAAAGCTCCTACAATGAGCAGTTCTTC.

This clonotype was seen more than once but under ten times. The rearrangement joins TRBV20-1 to TRBJ2-7, with D possibly being TRBD1 (5 bases). Germline V gives CDR1 DFQATT, CDR2 SNEGSKA (reference sequence). V was clipped by 1 base and J by 0 bases, with 22 bases between them. The CDR3 spans 18 residues. CDR3 sequence (DNA): TGCAGTGCTAGAGGTCGTGTCGGTCTGGACACCTTCTCCTACGAGCAGTACTTC. It is translated as CSARGRVGLDTFSYEQYF.

This clonotype came up many times. The rearrangement uses TRBV10-3 and TRBJ2-1; D is ambiguous. Germline lookup yields CDR1 ENHRY and CDR2 SYGVKD. The CDR3 extends over 11 amino acids. Deletions cut 8 bases from V and 5 bases from J, with 7 bases between. The CDR3, as DNA: TGTGCCATCGCCGCTCACAATGAGCAGTTCTTC. Protein product: CAIAAHNEQFF.

The chain recombines TRBV11-2 with TRBJ2-2, with 7 bases matching TRBD2. Germline trimming cut 7 bases from V and 3 bases from J; bases unmatched to any gene: 11. Germline values: CDR1 SGHAT, CDR2 FQNNGV. The CDR3 sequence is 16 residues long. The CDR3, as DNA: TGTGCCAGCACCCAAACTGGGGGGGTGGACACCGGGGAGCTGTTTTTT. Translated, it gives CASTQTGGVDTGELFF. The variable domain in full, completed from reference TRBV11-2 and TRBJ2-2, reads EAGVAQSPRYKIIEKRQSVAFWCNPISGHATLYWYQQILGQGPKLLIQFQNNGVVDDSQLPKDRFSAERLKGVDSTLKIQPAKLEDSAVYLCASTQTGGVDTGELFFGEGSRLTVL.

This clonotype was seen more than once but under ten times. DNA for the CDR3: TGCAGTGCTAGAGATAAAAATGTAGAACTAGCGGACTTGGTGGGGTCCTACGAGCAGTACTTC. It translates to CSARDKNVELADLVGSYEQYF. The chain carries TRBV20-1 and TRBJ2-7; 8 nucleotides match TRBD2. Germline CDR1 is DFQATT and CDR2 is SNEGSKA (reference sequence). The ends lost 0 bases at V and 1 base at J; junction bases unmatched: 23. The CDR3 has 21 amino acids.

The chain recombines TRBV12-3 or TRBV12-4 with TRBJ2-1; weak D call: TRBD2 (6 bases). The CDR3 runs to 15 residues. The V end lost 7 bases, the J end lost 8 bases, and 21 bases lay between the germline ends. The CDR3 nucleotides read TGTGCCAGCAACTCGCCGGTCGGGCGGGAAGATGAGCAGTTCTTC. It translates to CASNSPVGREDEQFF.

The sample holds many counts of this clonotype. The CDR3 protein is CASTAFGSSYNEQFF. CDR3 sequence (DNA): TGTGCCAGCACCGCTTTCGGGAGTAGCTACAATGAGCAGTTCTTC. V gene TRBV9 combines with J gene TRBJ2-1; D might be TRBD2 (6 bases). The ends were cut back, 6 bases at V and 3 bases at J, with 16 bases in the middle. The CDR3 totals 15 residues. Germline loops: CDR1 SGDLS, CDR2 YYNGEE.

This clonotype has more than one count but fewer than ten. The chain joins TRBV5-1 to TRBJ2-7; TRBD1 agrees at 8 bases. The length of the CDR3 is 16 residues. Trimming removed 0 bases from V and 2 bases from J; junction bases left unmatched: 7. CDR1 is SGHRS, CDR2 YFSETQ, per germline. The CDR3 DNA follows: TGCGCCAGCAGCTTGGGTGGGACAGGAAACCCCTACGAGCAGTACTTC. This sequence encodes CASSLGGTGNPYEQYF.

The CDR3 here is CSALQGVGETQYF. Here the CDR3 DNA reads TGCAGTGCTTTACAGGGGGTCGGCGAGACCCAGTACTTC. This rearrangement joins TRBV20-1 to TRBJ2-5; TRBD1 agrees at 8 bases. The CDR3 has 13 residues. V shed 5 bases and J 5 bases; nucleotides not matched to a gene: 7. The germline V gene encodes CDR1 DFQATT and CDR2 SNEGSKA (reference sequence).

This clonotype was seen a handful of times. The chain combines TRBV18 with TRBJ2-3, with 14 bases that match TRBD2. Germline trimming cut 2 bases from V and 1 base from J; bases unmatched to any gene: 8. Germline V gives CDR1 KGHSH, CDR2 LQKENI. There are 19 residues in the CDR3. Written as DNA, the CDR3 is TGTGCCAGCTCACCATCCCGGACTAGCGGGGGGTCCGGCACAGATACGCAGTATTTT. Its protein is CASSPSRTSGGSGTDTQYF.